The text below deals with one T cell receptor beta chain. Its antigen is currently unknown. This specimen comes from a study of T cell responses to AZD1222 COVID-19 vaccine. Overall study: Second-dose intervals near 4 or 12 weeks were combined. Study-level points and caveats: Unmutated regions of variants are reportedly targeted by nearly half of spike-specific TCRs.

The V gene end was trimmed by 1 base and the J gene end by 3 bases; junction bases not matched to a gene: 6. Per the germline V gene, CDR1 is SGHTS and CDR2 is YDEGEE. The CDR3 covers 17 residues. Here immunoSEQ multiplex PCR was the method, and the copy in TCRdb shows in-frame clones only, minus some. The sample has some 90,000 clones; 80% to 90% are singletons. This TCR was recovered from an adult in good health. The source was peripheral blood, collected on day 0 of AZD1222 vaccination. The rearrangement joins TRBV5-8 to TRBJ2-2; 10 nucleotides line up with TRBD2. The CDR3 region is CASSLPLAGVDTGELFF. CDR3 nucleotides: TGTGCCAGCAGCTTGCCCCTAGCGGGAGTTGACACCGGGGAGCTGTTTTTT.